This passage covers 27 T cell receptor beta chains from one sample sequenced in a study of blood T cell repertoires in COVID-19. Method: immunoSEQ multiplex PCR; TCRdb's copy keeps in-frame clones and lacks some. This sample has 200,000 to 300,000 clones; 80% to 90% occur once, and the top ten carry around 1.7%. Sequencing was done on a sample of PBMCs or T cells enriched from blood (not recorded which). The receptors here all came from a middle-aged man who had recovered from COVID-19.

This clone was seen more than once but under ten times. The rearrangement links TRBV19 to TRBJ2-3; TRBD1 matches 10 bases. Germline V CDR1 and CDR2: LNHDA, SQIVND (reference sequence). The CDR3 is 16 amino acids. J gave up 6 bases and V 5 bases, and 11 bases lay outside the gene matches. The CDR3, as DNA: TGTGCCAGTAGTCCCCCCCTGGACAGGGGGATGGATACGCAGTATTTT. Protein sequence: CASSPPLDRGMDTQYF.

V usage is TRBV5-1 and J usage is TRBJ2-5; 9 bases fit TRBD2. The germline CDR1 and CDR2 sequences are SGHRS and YFSETQ. V dropped 0 bases and J dropped 4; count of bases not matched to a gene: 4. The length of the CDR3 is 15 residues. CDR3 in amino acids: CASSLASGMAETQYF. The CDR3 bases are TGCGCCAGCAGCTTGGCTAGCGGGATGGCAGAGACCCAGTACTTC.

This clone was found once. V gene TRBV10-3 combines with J gene TRBJ1-1; D uncertain. Trimming pared 0 bases from V and 2 bases from J, leaving 7 bases between. The CDR3 loop spans 14 amino acids. Germline V gives CDR1 ENHRY, CDR2 SYGVKD. Here the CDR3 reads CAISESEGNTEAFF. CDR3 sequence (DNA): TGTGCCATCAGTGAGTCAGAGGGTAACACTGAAGCTTTCTTT.

Turning to this clone: Other DNA sequences in this sample translate to the same CDR3. The chain is built from TRBV7-2 and TRBJ2-1; perhaps TRBD1 as D (6 bases). V lost 5 bases and J lost 7, with 12 bases in between. Germline V CDR1 and CDR2: SGHTA, FQGNSA. This CDR3 spans 13 amino acids. In DNA, the CDR3 is TGTGCCAGCAGCCTCCAAGGGGGAAATGAGCAGTTCTTC. This sequence encodes CASSLQGGNEQFF.

The chain combines TRBV19 with TRBJ1-1; D is uncertain. Trimming stripped 5 bases from V and 4 bases from J, with 14 bases between. Germline V CDR1 and CDR2: LNHDA, SQIVND (reference sequence). The CDR3 contains 14 residues. The CDR3 DNA follows: TGTGCCAGTAGTCCCTTTTCGGGGTTCACTGAAGCTTTCTTT. Translating it yields CASSPFSGFTEAFF. The full variable domain, completed using reference TRBV19 and TRBJ1-1, is DGGITQSPKYLFRKEGQNVTLSCEQNLNHDAMYWYRQDPGQGLRLIYYSQIVNDFQKGDIAEGYSVSREKKESFPLTVTSAQKNPTAFYLCASSPFSGFTEAFFGQGTRLTVV.

This clone has only a few counts. The gene calls are TRBV19 and TRBJ2-7; 7 nucleotides agree with TRBD1. The CDR3 length is 12 residues. V was pared by 1 base and J by 7 bases, with 1 base of the junction left unmatched. CDR1 and CDR2 from the germline V gene are LNHDA and SQIVND (reference sequence). The CDR3 sequence: CASSIGRGEQYF. CDR3 in DNA: TGTGCCAGTAGTATAGGCAGGGGGGAGCAGTACTTC.

This rearrangement joins TRBV18 to TRBJ1-2; TRBD1 matches at 8 bases. The CDR3 totals 14 residues. The trim removed 3 bases at V and 6 bases at J, leaving 6 bases unmatched. Germline lookup yields CDR1 KGHSH and CDR2 LQKENI. The CDR3 DNA sequence: TGTGCCAGCTCACCCTCGGACAGGGAAGATGGCTACACCTTC. Translating gives CASSPSDREDGYTF.

This chain links TRBV7-6 with TRBJ2-7; tentatively, D is TRBD2 (5 bases). There are 14 residues in the CDR3. V was trimmed by 5 bases and J by 4 bases, leaving 15 bases between them. The germline V gene encodes CDR1 SGHVS and CDR2 FNYEAQ. The CDR3 spells CASSPRLGIYEQYF. The DNA of the CDR3 is TGTGCCAGCAGCCCCCGTCTCGGGATATACGAGCAGTACTTC.

The gene calls are TRBV3-1 (or the pseudogene TRBV3-2) and TRBJ1-2, with 10 bases that match TRBD1. Trimming removed 0 bases from V and 3 bases from J; junction bases left unmatched: 4. The CDR3 is 16 amino acids. The germline CDR1 and CDR2 sequences are LGHDT and YNNKEL (reference sequence). The CDR3 here is CASSQDMTGGHYGYTF. DNA for the CDR3: TGTGCCAGCAGCCAAGATATGACAGGGGGCCACTATGGCTACACCTTC.

The V call is TRBV12-3 or TRBV12-4, the J call TRBJ2-1; D unclear. The V gene lost 3 bases and the J gene lost 7 bases, with 7 bases spanning the gap. CDR3 length: 12 residues. This chain's CDR3 is CASSFIVNEQFF. CDR3 coding DNA: TGTGCCAGCAGTTTCATAGTGAATGAGCAGTTCTTC.

V is TRBV19 and J is TRBJ1-3; TRBD1 agrees at 10 bases. This CDR3 has 16 residues. Germline CDR1 and CDR2: LNHDA and SQIVND (reference sequence). The trim removed 3 bases at V and 3 bases at J, leaving 5 bases unmatched. The DNA for the CDR3 is TGTGCCAGTAGTATCGGACAGGGGGTGGTTGGAAACACCATATATTTT. It encodes CASSIGQGVVGNTIYF.

This clone was seen only once. This rearrangement joins TRBV6-5 to TRBJ2-7, with 8 bases lining up with TRBD2. Germline CDR1 reads MNHEY; CDR2 reads SVGAGI. This CDR3 spans 14 amino acids. V gave up 7 bases and J gave up 1 base; unmatched junction bases: 6. CDR3 amino acids: CASKGVAGSYEQYF. In DNA, the CDR3 is TGTGCCAGCAAGGGGGTAGCGGGATCCTACGAGCAGTACTTC.

Turning to this clone: Its ends do not fully match the called genes, so a read error is possible. The chain has TRBV27 and TRBJ2-7; D possibly corresponds to TRBD1 (5 bases). From germline, CDR1 is MNHEY and CDR2 SMNVEV (reference sequence). CDR3 length: 13 amino acids. The CDR3 loop is CPSPRTLSYEQYF. As DNA, the CDR3 is TGCCCGAGCCCCAGGACACTGTCCTACGAGCAGTACTTC.

The chain links TRBV11-1 to TRBJ2-1, with 13 bases aligning to TRBD2. The CDR3 runs 16 residues. After removal of 5 bases from V and 12 bases from J, the junction contained 13 bases not matched to a gene. Germline V lookup: CDR1 SGHAT, CDR2 FQDESV (reference sequence). As DNA, the CDR3 is TGTGCCAGCAGCCCTACGACAGGGACTAGCGGGATTGGGCAGTTCTTC. The encoded protein is CASSPTTGTSGIGQFF.

This chain uses TRBV2 with TRBJ2-3; 8 bases are a match to TRBD2. This CDR3 spans 17 amino acids. The V gene's germline CDR1 is SNHLY and CDR2 FYNNEI. Trimming cost V 4 bases and J 3 bases; bases outside gene matches: 12. The CDR3 bases are TGTGCCAGCAGTGGGGGGGGAACTAGCGGCCATACAGATACGCAGTATTTT. Amino acid sequence: CASSGGGTSGHTDTQYF.

This sequence joins TRBV4-1 and TRBJ1-3; D is possibly TRBD1 (5 bases). V was cut by 3 bases and J by 5 bases, with 11 bases left in between. The length of the CDR3 is 14 residues. Germline V gene sequence: CDR1 MGHRA, CDR2 YSYEKL. The chain's CDR3 is CASSQADTRNTIYF. CDR3 coding DNA: TGCGCCAGCAGCCAGGCGGACACTAGAAACACCATATATTTT.

This clone has a single count. The V call is TRBV2, the J call TRBJ2-1, with 7 nucleotides matching TRBD1. Germline V gene data show CDR1 as SNHLY and CDR2 as FYNNEI. The ends lost 8 bases at V and 14 bases at J; junction bases unmatched: 15. The CDR3 runs 13 residues. For the CDR3, the DNA is TGTGCCAGCCCGACCGCCGGCGGACAGGCCAAGTTCTTC. It specifies CASPTAGGQAKFF.

This clone was picked up one time. The sample has other DNA sequences that encode this CDR3 too. The chain couples TRBV30 to TRBJ2-7; maybe TRBD1 (5 bases). The germline V gene has CDR1 GTSNPN and CDR2 SVGIG (reference sequence). The CDR3 contains 12 residues. Trimming removed 0 bases from V and 3 bases from J, with 6 bases in between. DNA of the CDR3: TGTGCCTGGAGTGTCCAGGGCTACGAGCAGTACTTC. Its protein is CAWSVQGYEQYF.

The J gene is TRBJ2-1, the V gene TRBV5-6; D is uncertain. V was cut by 3 bases and J by 9 bases, with 19 bases left in between. The CDR3 covers 15 residues. Looked up from germline, CDR1 is SGHDT and CDR2 is YYEEEE. CDR3 residues: CASSSNYGSQGEQFF. The CDR3, as DNA: TGTGCCAGCAGCTCGAACTACGGCAGCCAAGGTGAGCAGTTCTTC.

In its sample, this clone was seen once. This chain joins TRBV7-3 and TRBJ2-2, with 9 bases matching TRBD2. V was pared by 5 bases and J by 4 bases, with 5 bases of the junction left unmatched. The germline V gene has CDR1 SGHTA and CDR2 FQGTGA. The CDR3 contains 15 residues. CDR3 bases: TGTGCCAGCAGCGCCGGGACTAGCCCCACCGGGGAGCTGTTTTTT. Translation gives CASSAGTSPTGELFF. Filled out from reference TRBV7-3 and TRBJ2-2, the complete variable domain reads GAGVSQTPSNKVTEKGKYVELRCDPISGHTALYWYRQSLGQGPEFLIYFQGTGAADDSGLPNDRFFAVRPEGSVSTLKIQRTERGDSAVYLCASSAGTSPTGELFFGEGSRLTVL.

In this sample, this clone turned up a few times. J is TRBJ2-7 and V is TRBV20-1; tentatively, D is TRBD1 or TRBD2 (5 bases each). Germline V gene lookup returns CDR1 DFQATT and CDR2 SNEGSKA (reference sequence). V was shortened by 3 bases and J by 3 bases, with 15 bases between the two germline ends. This CDR3 comprises 14 residues. The CDR3 nucleotides read TGCAGTGCTAGTGGGACGGAGGCTAACTACGAGCAGTACTTC. Amino acid sequence: CSASGTEANYEQYF.

On this clone: Sequence at one end of the junction differs from germline and may be a read error. DNA for the CDR3: TGTGCTAGCAGCCCCGGACAGTCCCCCCCAAACACCATATATTTT. This gives the protein CASSPGQSPPNTIYF. V usage is TRBV7-7 and J usage is TRBJ1-3; TRBD1 is a possible D gene (6 bases). The CDR3 sequence is 15 residues long. Looked up from germline, CDR1 is SSHAT and CDR2 is FNYEAQ (reference sequence).

The gene calls are TRBV5-4 and TRBJ2-7; TRBD2 aligns across 8 bases. J lost 2 bases, V lost 1 base, and 5 bases had no gene match. In germline, CDR1 is SGHNT, CDR2 YYREEE (reference sequence). This CDR3 comprises 15 residues. The CDR3 reads CASSLPGGGTYEQYF. CDR3 in DNA: TGTGCCAGCAGCTTGCCTGGCGGGGGGACCTACGAGCAGTACTTC.

This chain links TRBV30 with TRBJ1-5; maybe TRBD1 (6 bases). CDR3 length: 13 amino acids. The germline V and J ends were trimmed by 5 bases and 1 base, with 9 bases remaining between them. Germline-derived CDR1 and CDR2 are GTSNPN and SVGIG (reference sequence). The CDR3 is CAWEGGSNQPQHF. In DNA form, the CDR3 reads TGTGCCTGGGAGGGGGGGAGCAATCAGCCCCAGCATTTT.

A note on this clone: Other DNA sequences in this sample translate to the same CDR3. The chain employs TRBV30 and TRBJ2-7, with 7 bases aligning to TRBD1. This CDR3 comprises 13 residues. From germline, CDR1 is GTSNPN and CDR2 SVGIG (reference sequence). V lost 3 bases to trimming and J lost 2 bases; unmatched junction nucleotides: 4. The CDR3 DNA reads as TGTGCCTGGAGCGGAACAGGGGCCTACGAGCAGTACTTC. This translates into CAWSGTGAYEQYF.

In this sample, this clone turned up once. The gene calls are TRBV5-6 and TRBJ2-7; 9 nucleotides match TRBD1. Germline V gene sequence: CDR1 SGHDT, CDR2 YYEEEE. This CDR3 has 17 amino acids. The junction had 17 bases not matched to a gene; V was cut back by 4 bases and J by 6 bases. For the CDR3, the DNA is TGTGCCAGCAGCGGGGGATTAAACCGGGACAGGGAGGGCGAGCAGTACTTC. Amino acids: CASSGGLNRDREGEQYF.

The chain joins TRBV18 to TRBJ1-1; D is undetermined. The V gene's germline CDR1 is KGHSH and CDR2 LQKENI. The CDR3 consists of 16 residues. The V gene lost 3 bases and the J gene lost 5 bases, with 19 bases spanning the gap. The CDR3 loop reads CASSPPHQVSGTEAFF. CDR3 DNA: TGTGCCAGCTCACCGCCCCACCAGGTGAGCGGGACTGAAGCTTTCTTT.